The rows below give T cell receptor beta chains drawn from one sample of a study of identical twins. TCRdb called the 5' RACE reads again in MiXCR, with one record for every CDR3 protein. The data show approximately 490,000 distinct CDR3 sequences, around 24% seen once. The same specimen was also included in a second study, on yellow fever vaccine responses in identical twins.

The specimen was CD4+ T cells sorted from blood. The receptor set was obtained from a woman between 18 and 29 years old in good health. Each CDR3 is given with its conserved first and last residue. Fields, in order: CDR3 protein, CDR3 DNA, V gene, clone size, D gene, J gene. The D gene is left open where the match is weak. Size is omitted from some rows. Given values are once, few, many or a class for expanded clones.

CASSLGSSGLYNEQFF | TGTGCCAGCAGCTTAGGATCTAGCGGGCTTTACAATGAGCAGTTCTTC | TRBV7-2 | few | TRBD2 | TRBJ2-1
CASSFRFASGIQETQYF | TGTGCCAGCAGCTTCCGGTTTGCTAGCGGGATCCAAGAGACCCAGTACTTC | TRBV7-9 | . | TRBD2 | TRBJ2-5
CASSRPGLADYEQYF | TGTGCCAGCAGCCGACCGGGACTAGCGGACTACGAGCAGTACTTC | TRBV4-2 | few | TRBD2 | TRBJ2-7
CASSPGHAEAFF | TGTGCCAGCAGCCCCGGACACGCCGAAGCTTTCTTT | TRBV12-3/TRBV12-4 | . | . | TRBJ1-1
CATSRQLTDTQYF | TGTGCCACCAGCAGACAGCTCACAGATACGCAGTATTTT | TRBV15 | few | . | TRBJ2-3
CASRLGDREGTEAFF | TGTGCCAGCAGGCTAGGGGACAGGGAGGGCACTGAAGCTTTCTTT | TRBV12-3/TRBV12-4 | . | TRBD1 | TRBJ1-1
CAIMTDRVYGYTF | TGTGCCATCATGACGGACAGGGTTTATGGCTACACCTTC | TRBV10-3 | . | TRBD1 | TRBJ1-2
CASSPTRVGETQYF | TGCGCCAGCAGCCCGACAAGGGTCGGGGAGACCCAGTACTTC | TRBV5-1 | . | . | TRBJ2-5
CATSDLAGVTDTQYF | TGTGCCACCAGTGATCTAGCGGGAGTAACAGATACGCAGTATTTT | TRBV24-1 | many | TRBD2 | TRBJ2-3
CASSVRGELDEQYF | TGTGCCAGCAGCGTACGGGGGGAATTGGACGAGCAGTACTTC | TRBV9 | few | TRBD2 | TRBJ2-7
CASSLDSSNQPQHF | TGTGCCAGCAGCCTCGACAGTAGCAATCAGCCCCAGCATTTT | TRBV6-1 | few | . | TRBJ1-5
CASSRTGAYSYEQYF | TGCGCCAGCAGCAGGACCGGGGCCTACTCCTACGAGCAGTACTTC | TRBV5-1 | . | . | TRBJ2-7
CASSLNRPETQYF | TGTGCCAGCAGTTTAAACAGACCAGAGACCCAGTACTTC | TRBV28 | . | . | TRBJ2-5
CASSPDDGQRTYEQYF | TGCGCCAGCAGCCCCGACGACGGGCAGCGGACCTACGAGCAGTACTTC | TRBV5-1 | . | . | TRBJ2-7
CASSVSGVDEKLFF | TGTGCCAGCAGTGTATCGGGGGTGGACGAAAAACTGTTTTTT | TRBV2 | . | . | TRBJ1-4
CATSRVLASEQFF | TGTGCCACCAGCAGAGTCTTAGCGAGTGAGCAGTTCTTC | TRBV15 | few | . | TRBJ2-1
CASSLVGAANTGELFF | TGCGCCAGCAGCTTGGTGGGGGCCGCGAACACCGGGGAGCTGTTTTTT | TRBV5-1 | few | . | TRBJ2-2
CASSLGAEIGELFF | TGCGCCAGCAGCTTGGGGGCGGAGATCGGGGAGCTGTTTTTT | TRBV5-1 | few | . | TRBJ2-2
CASSQVGAGGPNEQFF | TGCGCCAGCAGCCAAGTAGGCGCGGGAGGGCCGAATGAGCAGTTCTTC | TRBV4-1 | few | TRBD2 | TRBJ2-1
CAVQGSNEQFF | TGTGCCGTACAGGGGTCGAATGAGCAGTTCTTC | TRBV10-3 | . | TRBD1 | TRBJ2-1
CASTNGGPQSQETQYF | TGCGCCAGCACTAACGGGGGTCCCCAATCTCAAGAGACCCAGTACTTC | TRBV5-1 | . | . | TRBJ2-5
CASSFSGTGAIYNEQFF | TGTGCCAGCAGCTTCTCCGGGACAGGGGCGATCTACAATGAGCAGTTCTTC | TRBV7-6 | . | TRBD1 | TRBJ2-1
CASSLNGRAQPQHF | TGTGCCAGCAGCTTAAATGGCAGGGCTCAGCCCCAGCATTTT | TRBV7-6 | many | . | TRBJ1-5
CASSYSRQLTDTQYF | TGTGCCAGCAGTTACTCGAGGCAGCTCACAGATACGCAGTATTTT | TRBV6-5 | few | . | TRBJ2-3
CATSRDARLAGKTGELFF | TGTGCCACCAGCAGAGATGCGAGACTAGCGGGAAAGACCGGGGAGCTGTTTTTT | TRBV15 | few | TRBD2 | TRBJ2-2
CASSLDGTIPSYEQYF | TGTGCCAGCAGCTTAGATGGGACTATTCCCTCCTACGAGCAGTACTTC | TRBV11-2 | few | TRBD2 | TRBJ2-7